Presented here are 21 T cell receptor beta chains from one specimen sequenced in a study of cytomegalovirus exposure and HLA in healthy donors (dated by TCRdb to about 2017). Libraries were built with the immunoSEQ multiplex PCR assay. For the multiplex PCR, a mixture combining 60 forward primers for TCR Vbeta segments and 13 reverse primers for TCR Jbeta segments was used. TCRdb limited this immuneACCESS table to in-frame rearrangements with V and J called. A share of clones is missing; checked studies link under half to unresolved V genes, and the rest is unexplained. This sample gives approximately 280,000 clones in total; just over 85% of them show up just once. The ten largest clonotypes hold roughly 4% of the sample. The sequencing sample was made of PBMCs. The source is a man in his forties in good health and CMV-seropositive.

The chain links TRBV5-4 to TRBJ2-5, with a possible D match to TRBD1 (6 bases). This CDR3 is 14 amino acids long. Germline-derived CDR1 and CDR2 are SGHNT and YYREEE (reference sequence). Between the trimmed V and J ends, which lost 2 bases and 1 base, there was a span of 9 bases. DNA of the CDR3: TGTGCCAGCAGCTTTCGGACAGTCCAAGAGACCCAGTACTTC. Its protein product is CASSFRTVQETQYF.

V gene TRBV7-3 combines with J gene TRBJ1-1; 10 nucleotides match TRBD1. The germline CDR1 and CDR2 sequences are SGHTA and FQGTGA. CDR3 length: 14 amino acids. V lost 5 bases to trimming and J lost 2 bases; unmatched junction nucleotides: 2. CDR3 protein: CASSETGGNTEAFF. CDR3 DNA sequence: TGTGCCAGCAGCGAGACAGGGGGCAACACTGAAGCTTTCTTT.

This chain uses TRBV7-8 with TRBJ2-1, with 7 bases that match TRBD2. The CDR3 sequence is 16 residues long. J lost 5 bases, V lost 1 base, and 8 bases had no gene match. Germline V CDR1 and CDR2: SGHVS, FQNEAQ. The CDR3 loop is CASSLELAGLNNEQFF. The CDR3 nucleotides read TGTGCCAGCAGCTTAGAGTTGGCGGGACTAAACAATGAGCAGTTCTTC.

The J gene is TRBJ2-3, the V gene TRBV28; TRBD1 matches 7 bases. CDR3 length equals 15 residues. Trimming took 3 bases from V and 4 from J; bases not matched to a gene: 7. CDR1 is MDHEN and CDR2 is SYDVKM in the germline V gene. Here the CDR3 reads CASSFGKGASDTQYF. The CDR3 nucleotides are TGTGCCAGCAGTTTTGGAAAGGGGGCCTCAGATACGCAGTATTTT.

The chain combines TRBV7-8 with TRBJ1-2; 10 positions match TRBD1. The CDR3 sequence is 17 residues long. V shed 2 bases, J shed 6 bases, and the junction held 12 bases outside the gene matches. Germline CDR1 reads SGHVS; CDR2 reads FQNEAQ. The CDR3 DNA follows: TGTGCCAGCAGCTTAACCCTACTGACAGGGGGCGATAATGGCTACACCTTC. Its translation: CASSLTLLTGGDNGYTF.

The chain is built from TRBV15 and TRBJ2-7, with D hard to call. V lost 4 bases to trimming and J lost 2 bases, with 21 bases between them. The CDR3 is 17 residues long. Germline lookup yields CDR1 LNHNV and CDR2 YYDKDF (reference sequence). The CDR3 nucleotides read TGTGCCACCAGCACTTCCTTTCGTTTGAGAGGCCCCTACGAGCAGTACTTC. This sequence encodes CATSTSFRLRGPYEQYF.

The genes are TRBV4-3 and TRBJ1-4; 8 nucleotides agree with TRBD1. This CDR3 spans 16 amino acids. Germline V gives CDR1 LGHNA, CDR2 YSLEER. V was pared by 6 bases and J by 2 bases, with 8 bases of the junction left unmatched. The CDR3 DNA follows: TGCGCCAGCAGGGGTTCATCAGGGGGCACTAATGAAAAACTGTTTTTT. Its translation is CASRGSSGGTNEKLFF.

The chain carries TRBV25-1 and TRBJ1-2; TRBD1 agrees at 8 bases. Germline-derived CDR1 and CDR2 are MGHDK and SYGVNS. V shed 3 bases, J shed 5 bases, and the junction held 5 bases outside the gene matches. The CDR3 has 14 amino acids. CDR3 DNA: TGTGCCAGCAGTGACCAGGGGGCAAGGTATGGCTACACCTTC. Amino acid sequence: CASSDQGARYGYTF.

The rearrangement uses TRBV19 and TRBJ2-5, with 13 bases that match TRBD2. The DNA end favors TRBJ2-7, so the J call may be wrong. The CDR3 runs to 15 residues. CDR1 LNHDA and CDR2 SQIVND come from the germline V gene (reference sequence). CDR3 amino acids: CASSRTSGSTYEQYF. The CDR3 DNA sequence: TGTGCCAGTAGTAGGACTAGCGGGAGTACGTACGAGCAGTACTTC.

The chain employs TRBV14 and TRBJ2-5; no firm D call. V lost 1 base and J 0 bases, leaving 9 bases between the germline ends. From germline, CDR1 is SGHDN and CDR2 FVKESK. The CDR3 loop spans 15 amino acids. The CDR3 DNA reads as TGTGCCAGCAGCCAAGGACCGGAGTACCAAGAGACCCAGTACTTC. Protein sequence: CASSQGPEYQETQYF. Looking up the rest from reference TRBV14 and TRBJ2-5 gives the full variable domain: EAGVTQFPSHSVIEKGQTVTLRCDPISGHDNLYWYRRVMGKEIKFLLHFVKESKQDESGMPNNRFLAERTGGTYSTLKVQPAELEDSGVYFCASSQGPEYQETQYFGPGTRLLVL.

This chain connects TRBV20-1 to TRBJ2-5, with unresolved D. Germline CDR1 is DFQATT and CDR2 is SNEGSKA (reference sequence). This CDR3 spans 11 amino acids. Between the trimmed V and J ends, which lost 4 bases and 5 bases, there was a span of 8 bases. The CDR3 sequence is CSATRRETQYF. The CDR3 DNA sequence: TGCAGTGCTACCCGGCGGGAGACCCAGTACTTC.

The gene calls are TRBV2 and TRBJ1-2, with 7 bases matching TRBD1. The germline CDR1 and CDR2 sequences are SNHLY and FYNNEI. Germline trimming cut 0 bases from V and 4 bases from J; bases unmatched to any gene: 5. This CDR3 has 15 residues. The chain's CDR3 is CASSEARQGIYGYTF. The CDR3 DNA reads as TGTGCCAGCAGTGAAGCCCGACAGGGAATCTATGGCTACACCTTC.

V usage is TRBV13 and J usage is TRBJ2-7, with 9 positions matching TRBD2. The CDR3 is 14 amino acids. V shed 3 bases and J 5 bases; nucleotides not matched to a gene: 5. CDR1 is PRHDT and CDR2 is FYEKMQ in the germline V gene (reference sequence). Here the CDR3 DNA reads TGTGCCAGCAGCTTCCCTAGCGGGAACAACGAGCAGTACTTC. Amino acid sequence: CASSFPSGNNEQYF. Full variable domain (outside the CDR3, taken from reference TRBV13 and TRBJ2-7): AAGVIQSPRHLIKEKRETATLKCYPIPRHDTVYWYQQGPGQDPQFLISFYEKMQSDKGSIPDRFSAQQFSDYHSELNMSSLELGDSALYFCASSFPSGNNEQYFGPGTRLTVT.

V and J are TRBV2 and TRBJ2-4; D is undetermined. The V gene lost 2 bases and the J gene lost 7 bases, with 12 bases spanning the gap. In germline, CDR1 is SNHLY, CDR2 FYNNEI. The CDR3 totals 14 residues. CDR3 residues: CASSERRGLNIQYF. CDR3 DNA sequence: TGTGCCAGCAGTGAAAGAAGAGGTTTGAACATTCAGTACTTC.

The chain joins TRBV5-5 to TRBJ2-7; D might be TRBD1 (5 bases). V dropped 0 bases and J dropped 2 bases, with 15 bases sitting between them. This CDR3 has 16 residues. CDR1 is SGHKS and CDR2 is YYEKEE in the germline V gene (reference sequence). CDR3 region: CASSLAITGGAYEQYF. The CDR3 DNA is TGTGCCAGCAGCTTGGCTATCACAGGTGGTGCCTACGAGCAGTACTTC.

Comment on this clone: Within the sample, other DNA sequences also encode this same CDR3. The chain joins TRBV5-4 to TRBJ2-7; D possibly corresponds to TRBD2 (6 bases). CDR1 and CDR2 (germline): SGHNT, YYREEE (reference sequence). The CDR3 spans 13 residues. V lost 3 bases and J 1 base, leaving 8 bases between the germline ends. The CDR3 DNA reads as TGTGCCAGCAGCTCGGGGACTTCCTACGAGCAGTACTTC. Amino acid sequence: CASSSGTSYEQYF.

V usage is TRBV28 and J usage is TRBJ2-5, with 10 bases aligning to TRBD2. The CDR3 consists of 18 residues. The V and J ends lost 4 bases and 4 bases, in that order; junction bases with no gene match: 15. The germline CDR1 and CDR2 sequences are MDHEN and SYDVKM. The CDR3 region has the DNA TGTGCCAGCAGTTCGCCATTGAGGCCTAGCGGGAGAGGAGAGACCCAGTACTTC. Translation: CASSSPLRPSGRGETQYF.

The chain recombines TRBV6-5 with TRBJ1-1; a possible D gene is TRBD1 (6 bases). Germline V gives CDR1 MNHEY, CDR2 SVGAGI. V was clipped by 1 base and J by 1 base, with 7 bases between them. The CDR3 is 14 residues long. The CDR3 here is CASSYYRANTEAFF. The DNA for the CDR3 is TGTGCCAGCAGTTACTACAGGGCGAACACTGAAGCTTTCTTT.

The genes are TRBV7-2 and TRBJ1-1; 7 nucleotides agree with TRBD1. Germline CDR1 reads SGHTA; CDR2 reads FQGNSA. CDR3 length: 15 amino acids. V trimming: 5 bases; J trimming: 0 bases; junction bases outside the gene matches: 6. The chain's CDR3 is CASSHHRGLNTEAFF. The CDR3 DNA is TGTGCCAGCAGCCATCACAGGGGTTTGAACACTGAAGCTTTCTTT.

The rearrangement joins TRBV14 to TRBJ2-7; 7 bases fit TRBD2. The CDR3 extends over 16 amino acids. Germline V lookup: CDR1 SGHDN, CDR2 FVKESK. With 2 bases clipped from V and 2 bases from J, the junction kept 9 bases outside the gene matches. The CDR3 sequence is CASSQLGGTSTYEQYF. CDR3 DNA: TGTGCCAGCAGCCAACTGGGGGGGACTTCCACCTACGAGCAGTACTTC. The full variable domain, in which reference TRBV14 and TRBJ2-7 provide the parts outside the CDR3, is EAGVTQFPSHSVIEKGQTVTLRCDPISGHDNLYWYRRVMGKEIKFLLHFVKESKQDESGMPNNRFLAERTGGTYSTLKVQPAELEDSGVYFCASSQLGGTSTYEQYFGPGTRLTVT.

Only one count was recorded for this clone. The rearrangement links TRBV7-2 to TRBJ1-1, with D possibly matching TRBD1 (5 bases). The germline V and J ends were trimmed by 5 bases and 3 bases, with 13 bases remaining between them. The V gene's germline CDR1 is SGHTA and CDR2 FQGNSA. The CDR3 contains 14 residues. CDR3 DNA: TGTGCCAGCAGCCCGGGGGTGGGGCACACTGAAGCTTTCTTT. Translated, it gives CASSPGVGHTEAFF.